This entry concerns a single T cell receptor beta chain. Antigen specificity is unknown. Sequencing was performed with immunoSEQ multiplex PCR; in TCRdb, only in-frame clones are kept and a portion is missing. The sample yields about 50,000 clones, roughly 90% seen once. The V end was cut by 6 bases, the J end by 2 bases, with 10 bases between. The CDR3 loop spans 13 amino acids. Germline lookup yields CDR1 MNHEY and CDR2 SVGAGI. The sample originates from a study of lymphopenia after photon versus proton radiotherapy. Study-wide results and limits: Larger post-nadir TCR diversity loss correlated inversely with survival in deceased patients. Post-nadir diversity loss with photons came from oligoclonal expansion, particularly CD8+ Temra cells. Only patients who died were analyzed for survival; proton advantage is unproven. Relative stability marked proton patients; photon patients lost diversity and naive cells.

The TCR sequence derives from a woman in her forties with cholangiocarcinoma. The sequencing used peripheral blood, collected from a patient treated with photon-based radiotherapy. The chain combines TRBV6-5 with TRBJ1-2; D possibly corresponds to TRBD1 (5 bases). This chain's CDR3 is CASSLGTNYGYTF. The DNA for the CDR3 is TGTGCCAGCAGCCTGGGGACGAACTATGGCTACACCTTC.